Following are 27 T cell receptor beta chains from one sample sequenced in a study of Tregs in tolerant kidney transplant recipients. Repertoires were generated with immunoSEQ multiplex PCR, while TCRdb's copy carries only in-frame clones and drops some. The sample holds roughly 66,000 clones, about nine tenths seen once. The sequences come from CD8+ T cells from blood, collected before the transplant. The receptor set was obtained from a human donor who received a combined kidney and bone marrow transplant.

The chain uses TRBV27 and TRBJ2-7; D is unclear. The CDR3 contains 13 residues. Germline V gives CDR1 MNHEY, CDR2 SMNVEV (reference sequence). Trimming stripped 2 bases from V and 3 bases from J, with 8 bases between. DNA of the CDR3: TGTGCCAGCAGTTTAGCGTCCCTCTACGAGCAGTACTTC. Its protein is CASSLASLYEQYF.

This sequence joins TRBV5-6 and TRBJ2-6, with D possibly matching TRBD1 (5 bases). Trimming stripped 3 bases from V and 10 bases from J, with 14 bases between. Germline CDR1 is SGHDT and CDR2 is YYEEEE. CDR3 length: 14 residues. As DNA, the CDR3 is TGTGCCAGCAGCTGGGGCCCATCACATAACGTCCTGACTTTC. This encodes CASSWGPSHNVLTF.

The genes are TRBV7-9 and TRBJ2-1; 7 bases agree with TRBD1. V dropped 5 bases and J dropped 0; count of bases not matched to a gene: 7. This CDR3 contains 16 residues. The germline gives CDR1 SEHNR, CDR2 FQNEAQ (reference sequence). The CDR3 protein is CASSPRTGLSYNEQFF. The CDR3 DNA follows: TGTGCCAGCAGCCCACGGACAGGCCTCTCCTACAATGAGCAGTTCTTC.

The chain joins TRBV19 to TRBJ2-1, with no clear D. Trimming removed 3 bases from V and 6 bases from J, with 6 bases in between. The germline gives CDR1 LNHDA, CDR2 SQIVND (reference sequence). The CDR3 sequence is 12 residues long. The CDR3 is CASSIFGNEQFF. DNA of the CDR3: TGTGCCAGTAGTATCTTCGGCAATGAGCAGTTCTTC. Full variable domain (rest looked up from reference TRBV19 and TRBJ2-1): DGGITQSPKYLFRKEGQNVTLSCEQNLNHDAMYWYRQDPGQGLRLIYYSQIVNDFQKGDIAEGYSVSREKKESFPLTVTSAQKNPTAFYLCASSIFGNEQFFGPGTRLTVL.

V usage is TRBV13 and J usage is TRBJ1-2; D may be TRBD1 (5 bases). The CDR3 totals 13 residues. The V end was cut by 1 base, the J end by 5 bases, with 8 bases between. In germline, CDR1 is PRHDT, CDR2 FYEKMQ (reference sequence). CDR3 loop: CASSLEGQYGYTF. The CDR3 nucleotides read TGTGCCAGCAGCTTAGAGGGGCAGTATGGCTACACCTTC.

This chain connects TRBV7-9 to TRBJ2-3; the D is unclear. Trimming shortened V by 3 bases and J by 0 bases, and 7 bases separated the two germline ends. This CDR3 has 14 residues. CDR1 SEHNR and CDR2 FQNEAQ come from the germline V gene (reference sequence). The CDR3 protein is CASSFVISTDTQYF. The CDR3 coding sequence is TGTGCCAGCAGCTTCGTTATTAGCACAGATACGCAGTATTTT.

The chain joins TRBV27 to TRBJ2-7; tentatively, D is TRBD2 (6 bases). Between the trimmed V and J ends, which lost 0 bases and 3 bases, there was a span of 9 bases. The CDR3 totals 14 residues. Germline V lookup: CDR1 MNHEY, CDR2 SMNVEV (reference sequence). The CDR3: CASSLSWGGYEQYF. The CDR3 DNA reads TGTGCCAGCAGTTTATCTTGGGGAGGCTACGAGCAGTACTTC.

The J gene is TRBJ1-1, the V gene TRBV2; maybe TRBD1 (5 bases). Germline loops: CDR1 SNHLY, CDR2 FYNNEI. There are 14 residues in the CDR3. V was cut by 3 bases and J by 6 bases, with 14 bases left in between. CDR3: CASSDKPRVSEAFF. The CDR3 bases are TGTGCCAGCAGTGATAAACCCAGGGTATCTGAAGCTTTCTTT. The full variable domain, with the rest looked up from reference TRBV2 and TRBJ1-1, is EPEVTQTPSHQVTQMGQEVILRCVPISNHLYFYWYRQILGQKVEFLVSFYNNEISEKSEIFDDQFSVERPDGSNFTLKIRSTKLEDSAMYFCASSDKPRVSEAFFGQGTRLTVV.

The chain couples TRBV19 to TRBJ1-1; perhaps TRBD1 as D (6 bases). Germline values: CDR1 LNHDA, CDR2 SQIVND (reference sequence). V shed 5 bases and J shed 12 bases, with 22 bases lying between them. The CDR3 spans 14 residues. The CDR3 nucleotides are TGTGCCAGTAGTCCAGGGACATCCCCAATAGCGACTTTCTTT. This translates into CASSPGTSPIATFF.

The V call is TRBV7-9, the J call TRBJ1-2; D gene unclear. The CDR3 spans 14 residues. Germline CDR1 is SEHNR and CDR2 is FQNEAQ (reference sequence). The V gene lost 5 bases and the J gene lost 5 bases, with 15 bases spanning the gap. This chain's CDR3 is CASSVGGGEYGYTF. The CDR3 DNA is TGTGCCAGCAGCGTAGGCGGAGGAGAGTATGGCTACACCTTC.

The chain links TRBV11-2 to TRBJ2-3, with 7 bases that match TRBD2. This CDR3 contains 14 residues. Germline CDR1 reads SGHAT; CDR2 reads FQNNGV. With V trimmed by 2 bases and J by 5 bases, 4 bases remained unmatched. The CDR3 sequence is CASSLLSGGDTQYF. The CDR3, as DNA: TGTGCCAGCAGCTTACTTTCGGGGGGAGATACGCAGTATTTT.

This clone was seen only once. The chain recombines TRBV4-3 with TRBJ2-7, with a weak D call TRBD1 (5 bases). In germline, CDR1 is LGHNA, CDR2 YSLEER. Trimming took 5 bases from V and 5 from J, leaving 13 bases between them. This CDR3 spans 13 amino acids. CDR3: CASSGAPLDEQYF. The CDR3 nucleotides read TGCGCCAGCAGCGGGGCTCCGTTGGACGAGCAGTACTTC.

V gene TRBV2 combines with J gene TRBJ1-5; 8 bases are shared with TRBD1. The germline V gene encodes CDR1 SNHLY and CDR2 FYNNEI. V was pared by 0 bases and J by 3 bases, with 7 bases of the junction left unmatched. The CDR3 is 17 amino acids. The CDR3 DNA reads as TGTGCCAGCAGTGAAGCCCCGGGACAGGCTATCAATCAGCCCCAGCATTTT. This encodes CASSEAPGQAINQPQHF.

The V and J genes are TRBV9 and TRBJ1-1; 9 nucleotides match TRBD1. Per the germline V gene, CDR1 is SGDLS and CDR2 is YYNGEE. V lost 4 bases to trimming and J lost 3 bases; unmatched junction nucleotides: 4. This CDR3 contains 14 residues. CDR3: CASSWTGEDTEAFF. The CDR3, as DNA: TGTGCCAGCAGCTGGACAGGGGAAGACACTGAAGCTTTCTTT.

V and J are TRBV29-1 and TRBJ1-1; D ambiguous. The CDR3 is made up of 10 amino acids. Trimming left V 5 bases short and J 7 bases short, with 8 bases between. Germline V lookup: CDR1 SQVTM, CDR2 ANQGSEA. The CDR3 DNA is TGCAGCGTTTTCATAGTTGAAGCTTTCTTT. It yields the protein CSVFIVEAFF.

The gene calls are TRBV5-6 and TRBJ1-2, with D possibly TRBD1 on 6 matching bases. Germline CDR1 SGHDT, CDR2 YYEEEE. Trimming shortened V by 4 bases and J by 8 bases, and 15 bases separated the two germline ends. This CDR3 contains 13 residues. The CDR3 region has the DNA TGTGCCAGCAGCCCTGGGACATCCCCCGGCTACACCTTC. Amino acid sequence: CASSPGTSPGYTF.

J is TRBJ2-2 and V is TRBV6-4; D is ambiguous. The CDR3 is 14 amino acids. Per germline, CDR1 MRHNA and CDR2 SNTAGT. V shed 3 bases and J shed 1 base, with 6 bases lying between them. CDR3 sequence (DNA): TGTGCCAGCAGTGAGGCAGAGAACACCGGGGAGCTGTTTTTT. As protein: CASSEAENTGELFF.

This clone has a single count. The J gene is TRBJ1-5, the V gene TRBV19; no reliable D call. Trimming cost V 3 bases and J 2 bases, with 11 bases left between them. Per the germline V gene, CDR1 is LNHDA and CDR2 is SQIVND (reference sequence). The CDR3 has 15 amino acids. The CDR3 here is CASSILAGGNQPQHF. In DNA form, the CDR3 reads TGTGCCAGTAGTATTCTCGCCGGGGGCAATCAGCCCCAGCATTTT.

This sequence joins TRBV27 and TRBJ1-2; possibly TRBD1 for D (5 bases). V lost 0 bases, J lost 8 bases, and 13 bases lay in between. The CDR3 runs 14 residues. Per germline, CDR1 MNHEY and CDR2 SMNVEV (reference sequence). The CDR3: CASSLSGANLGYTF. DNA for the CDR3: TGTGCCAGCAGTTTATCAGGGGCCAACCTAGGCTACACCTTC.

The rearrangement uses TRBV6-5 and TRBJ2-3; D is possibly TRBD2 (6 bases). The CDR3 runs to 14 residues. V was cut by 4 bases and J by 5 bases, with 13 bases left in between. CDR1 MNHEY and CDR2 SVGAGI come from the germline V gene. CDR3 sequence: CASSSGVWLDTQYF. CDR3 coding DNA: TGTGCCAGCAGTTCGGGGGTCTGGTTAGATACGCAGTATTTT.

V usage is TRBV2 and J usage is TRBJ1-2, with no clear D. V shed 7 bases and J shed 3 bases, with 9 bases lying between them. Germline values: CDR1 SNHLY, CDR2 FYNNEI. The CDR3 is 12 residues long. The CDR3 sequence: CASTGGYYGYTF. CDR3 nucleotide sequence: TGTGCCAGCACGGGAGGGTACTATGGCTACACCTTC.

The chain combines TRBV29-1 with TRBJ2-7, with D tentatively TRBD1 (6 bases). The ends were cut back, 4 bases at V and 0 bases at J, with 10 bases in the middle. The CDR3 is 13 residues long. CDR1 is SQVTM, CDR2 ANQGSEA, per germline. CDR3 amino acids: CSVVGGSSYEQYF. The CDR3 nucleotides read TGCAGCGTTGTAGGGGGTAGCTCCTACGAGCAGTACTTC.

The chain is built from TRBV25-1 and TRBJ2-7; 7 nucleotides align to TRBD2. This CDR3 is built from 13 residues. Germline CDR1 and CDR2: MGHDK and SYGVNS. V was pared by 6 bases and J by 0 bases, with 2 bases of the junction left unmatched. The chain's CDR3 is CASRAGSSYEQYF. CDR3 nucleotide sequence: TGTGCCAGCAGAGCGGGGTCCTCCTACGAGCAGTACTTC.

The rearrangement joins TRBV14 to TRBJ2-7; TRBD1 aligns across 10 bases. There are 17 residues in the CDR3. Germline CDR1 is SGHDN and CDR2 is FVKESK. The V gene end was trimmed by 4 bases and the J gene end by 1 base; junction bases not matched to a gene: 10. As DNA, the CDR3 is TGTGCCAGCAGCCCGGGACAGGGGTTTCCCAAATCCTACGAGCAGTACTTC. As protein: CASSPGQGFPKSYEQYF.

CDR3 nucleotide sequence: TGCGCCAGCAGCCTCCAGGGGAGAGAGGAGACCCAGTACTTC. Translated: CASSLQGREETQYF. The rearrangement uses TRBV4-1 and TRBJ2-5, with D possibly TRBD1 on 6 matching bases. The CDR3 has 14 amino acids. The germline V and J ends were trimmed by 4 bases and 5 bases, with 14 bases remaining between them. Germline-derived CDR1 and CDR2 are MGHRA and YSYEKL.

The J gene is TRBJ2-1, the V gene TRBV15; 9 nucleotides agree with TRBD1. The ends lost 3 bases at V and 7 bases at J; junction bases unmatched: 4. Germline CDR1 is LNHNV and CDR2 is YYDKDF (reference sequence). CDR3 length: 14 residues. Here the CDR3 DNA reads TGTGCCACCAGCAGTGTGACAGGGGGGAATGAGCAGTTCTTC. The encoded protein is CATSSVTGGNEQFF.

This clone was seen just once. The chain employs TRBV6-5 and TRBJ1-5; 11 bases are shared with TRBD1. Per the germline V gene, CDR1 is MNHEY and CDR2 is SVGAGI. V shed 8 bases and J 4 bases; nucleotides not matched to a gene: 1. The CDR3 length is 13 residues. CDR3 coding DNA: TGTGCCAGCGGGGACAGGGGGAATCAGCCCCAGCATTTT. Amino acids: CASGDRGNQPQHF.